This T cell receptor (beta chain) was obtained from a study of blood T cell repertoires in COVID-19. Repertoires were generated with immunoSEQ multiplex PCR, while TCRdb's copy carries only in-frame clones and drops some. The sample has approximately 230,000 clones, just under 85% seen once. The TCR comes from a man older than 75 with acute or convalescent COVID-19. Input material: peripheral blood.

The CDR3 coding sequence is TGTGCCAGCAGCCGCTACAGGGCTGCCGTCGGGGAGCTGTTTTTT. Protein product: CASSRYRAAVGELFF. The chain employs TRBV3-1 (or the pseudogene TRBV3-2) and TRBJ2-2; possibly TRBD1 for D (6 bases). The germline gives CDR1 LGHDT, CDR2 YNNKEL (reference sequence). The V gene lost 4 bases and the J gene lost 7 bases, with 16 bases spanning the gap. The CDR3 totals 15 residues.